These T cell receptor beta chains were read from a single sample in a study of T cells in Graves' hyperthyroidism and ophthalmopathy. MiXCR, run by TCRdb on the multiplex PCR reads, gives a single entry per CDR3 protein. The sample consists of 380,000 or so distinct CDR3 sequences, under 20% of them appearing once. The sequenced sample was blood. The receptors stem from a young woman with Graves' hyperthyroidism. Both conserved end residues are part of each CDR3. D genes are given only for firm matches. Some rows mark clone size as missing; the rest say once, few, many or name a class of expanded clone.

size	J	V	D	DNA	CDR3
many	TRBJ1-3	TRBV28	NA	TGTGCCAGCAGTTTATGGGCTCTGGAAAACACCATATATTTT	CASSLWALENTIYF
few	TRBJ2-7	TRBV11-2	NA	TGTGCCAGCAGAGCAGGGGGGGCTAGCTCCTACGAGCAGTACTTC	CASRAGGASSYEQYF
many	TRBJ1-5	TRBV6-5	TRBD1	TGTGCCAGCAGTTACTCGGGACAGGGGCGCAATCAGCCCCAGCATTTT	CASSYSGQGRNQPQHF
many	TRBJ1-2	TRBV6-1	TRBD1	TGTGCCAGCAGTGCGGTGGCTTCTCAGGACAGGGGAGGAGGCTACACCTTC	CASSAVASQDRGGGYTF
many	TRBJ1-1	TRBV6-5	TRBD1	TGTGCCAGCTCCCGACAGGGCAGGTACACTGAAGCTTTCTTT	CASSRQGRYTEAFF
many	TRBJ2-7	TRBV4-2	TRBD2	TGTGCCAGCAGCCCTCTGGGGACTAGAGCCTACGAGCAGTACTTC	CASSPLGTRAYEQYF
NA	TRBJ2-5	TRBV6-1	NA	TGTGCCAGCAGCCAAAGGGGGGGCAGGATTTCGGAGACCCAGTACTTC	CASSQRGGRISETQYF
few	TRBJ1-3	TRBV9	NA	TGTGCCAGCAGCGTAGAAGGTTCTGGAAACACCATATATTTT	CASSVEGSGNTIYF
NA	TRBJ1-1	TRBV29-1	NA	TGCAGCGCCACCCCCCAGGGATGGACTGAAGCTTTCTTT	CSATPQGWTEAFF
many	TRBJ2-7	TRBV2	TRBD1	TGTGCCAGCAGGTTGGACAGGGCGAGCGAGCAGTACTTC	CASRLDRASEQYF
few	TRBJ2-2	TRBV3-1	NA	TGTGCCAGCAGCCCCCCCGACCAGAACACCGGGGAGCTGTTTTTT	CASSPPDQNTGELFF
many	TRBJ2-7	TRBV6-5	NA	TGTGCCAGCAGTTACTCCAGGAGCTCCTACGAGCAGTACTTC	CASSYSRSSYEQYF
few	TRBJ2-4	TRBV7-9	NA	TGTGCCAGCAGCTTAGTAGGGGCTGGGGACATTCAGTACTTC	CASSLVGAGDIQYF
few	TRBJ1-2	TRBV6-5	NA	TGTGCCAGCAGTTCCAACCAATTCTATGGCTACACCTTC	CASSSNQFYGYTF
many	TRBJ2-5	TRBV24-1	TRBD1	TGTGCCACCAGTGTAACAGGGGAATTCGACCAAGAGACCCAGTACTTC	CATSVTGEFDQETQYF
many	TRBJ2-7	TRBV25-1	NA	TGTGCCAGCAGTCATATTCGGGGGCGATATATCTACGAGCAGTACTTC	CASSHIRGRYIYEQYF
many	TRBJ2-5	TRBV7-6	NA	TGTGCCAGCAGCTTACCCCCGACGATGGAGACCCAGTACTTC	CASSLPPTMETQYF
NA	TRBJ1-5	TRBV2	TRBD1	TGTGCCAGCAGTGGACAGGGTGAGGCTCAGCCCCAGCATTTT	CASSGQGEAQPQHF
many	TRBJ1-1	TRBV11-2	NA	TGTGCCAGCAGCAGAGACCAGGGGAACACTGAAGCTTTCTTT	CASSRDQGNTEAFF
NA	TRBJ1-6	TRBV5-1	NA	TGCGCCAGCAGCTTTAAGAGTCGGCGTAATTCACCCCTCCACTTT	CASSFKSRRNSPLHF
many	TRBJ1-2	TRBV14	NA	TGTGCCAGCAGCCCGTTGAGTACGGCGGCAGGTTGGGGCTACACCTTC	CASSPLSTAAGWGYTF
NA	TRBJ2-2	TRBV3-1	TRBD2	TGTGCCAGCAGCCAAGATCCCCGACTAGCATCGAACACCGGGGAGCTGTTTTTT	CASSQDPRLASNTGELFF
many	TRBJ2-5	TRBV6-1	NA	TGTGCCAGCAGTGATCCCACCCAGTACTTC	CASSDPTQYF
many	TRBJ2-2	TRBV28	NA	TGTGCCAGCATGTATGCCGGGGAGCTGTTTTTT	CASMYAGELFF
large	TRBJ1-1	TRBV30	NA	TGTGCCTGGAGTTCGACTGATAGGAAAGAAGCTTTCTTT	CAWSSTDRKEAFF
NA	TRBJ1-2	TRBV6-1	NA	TGTGCCATCCCGGCACAGTCAGGAGAAGGCTACACCTTC	CAIPAQSGEGYTF
many	TRBJ1-1	TRBV15	TRBD1	TGTGCCACCAGCAGACCAAACAGGGGGCAAAGGACTGAAGCTTTCTTT	CATSRPNRGQRTEAFF
many	TRBJ1-2	TRBV30	TRBD1	TGTGCCTGGAGTCAGGACAGGAACTATGGCTACACCTTC	CAWSQDRNYGYTF
many	TRBJ2-7	TRBV7-2	NA	TGTGCCAGCAGCTTAGCCTTCTCTAACGAGCAGTACTTC	CASSLAFSNEQYF
NA	TRBJ1-5	TRBV29-1	TRBD1	TGCAGCGTTGTGGGACAGAGCTTTAATAGCAATCAGCCCCAGCATTTT	CSVVGQSFNSNQPQHF
few	TRBJ2-4	TRBV7-2	NA	TGTGCCAGCAGCTTCGGACGGAGCAACATTAAGTACTTC	CASSFGRSNIKYF
many	TRBJ2-7	TRBV15	TRBD1	TGTGCCACCAGCAGTCCCCTCCCACAGGGGCCAAGCTCCTACGAGCAGTACTTC	CATSSPLPQGPSSYEQYF
many	TRBJ1-1	TRBV6-4	TRBD1	TGTGCCAGCTCACCAGGGGGGATAACTGAAGCTTTCTTT	CASSPGGITEAFF
many	TRBJ2-7	TRBV3-1	NA	TGTGCCAGCAGCCTACTACAGGGAGAGCAGTACTTC	CASSLLQGEQYF
many	TRBJ1-1	TRBV11-3	NA	TGTGCCAGCAGCGAAGGAGATAGGGCCACTGAAGCTTTCTTT	CASSEGDRATEAFF
many	TRBJ2-7	TRBV30	NA	TGTGCCTGGAGTGTAGGCCCGCCCTACGAGCAGTACTTC	CAWSVGPPYEQYF
many	TRBJ1-5	TRBV13	TRBD1	TGTGCCAGCAGCGCAGGGACAGGGGGACAGCCCCAGCATTTT	CASSAGTGGQPQHF
many	TRBJ2-2	TRBV28	TRBD2	TGTGCCAGCAGTTTATGGTTGGGAGGGGACCCGAACACCGGGGAGCTGTTTTTT	CASSLWLGGDPNTGELFF
many	TRBJ2-7	TRBV28	NA	TGTGCCAGCAGTCCCCGCGGAGAAACCTACGAGCAGTACTTC	CASSPRGETYEQYF
many	TRBJ2-7	TRBV10-3	NA	TGTGCCATCGCCCAAAGGCAGATAATCTCCTACGAGCAGTACTTC	CAIAQRQIISYEQYF
NA	TRBJ2-7	TRBV12-3/TRBV12-4	NA	TGTGCCAGCAGTTCCCACACCCCGTACGAGCAGTACTTC	CASSSHTPYEQYF
many	TRBJ2-7	TRBV28	TRBD1	TGTGCCAGCAGTTTAGAATTCGCGGGACAGGGATCCTACGAGCAGTACTTC	CASSLEFAGQGSYEQYF
NA	TRBJ1-1	TRBV29-1	NA	TGCAGCGTTGGGGACGTCTACACTGAAGCTTTCTTT	CSVGDVYTEAFF
NA	TRBJ2-7	TRBV29-1	NA	TGCAGCGTTGAAGATCCCTACGAGCAGTACTTC	CSVEDPYEQYF
NA	TRBJ2-5	TRBV28	TRBD1	TGTGCCAGCAGTTCGACAAACGCCGGGACAGGGGGACGAGAGACCCAGTACTTC	CASSSTNAGTGGRETQYF
many	TRBJ2-5	TRBV6-5	TRBD2	TGTGCCAGCAGGTCCTCTAGCGGCCAAGAGACCCAGTACTTC	CASRSSSGQETQYF
many	TRBJ2-7	TRBV20-1	NA	TGCAGTGCTAGGGCCCTCGGTAGGGACTTCTACGAGCAGTACTTC	CSARALGRDFYEQYF
many	TRBJ2-7	TRBV6-5	NA	TGTGCCAGCAGATCTATATCCTACGAGCAGTACTTC	CASRSISYEQYF
many	TRBJ2-4	TRBV6-1	NA	TGTGCCAGCACAGAAGGGGGGTTTGACGGCATTCAGTACTTC	CASTEGGFDGIQYF
many	TRBJ2-5	TRBV20-1	NA	TGCAGTGCTAGAGATTCAGACACCGGTCCGGGGTCCCAGTACTTC	CSARDSDTGPGSQYF
many	TRBJ2-2	TRBV20-1	NA	TGCAGTGCCATGGGGCAGGGGTCGACCGGGGAGCTGTTTTTT	CSAMGQGSTGELFF